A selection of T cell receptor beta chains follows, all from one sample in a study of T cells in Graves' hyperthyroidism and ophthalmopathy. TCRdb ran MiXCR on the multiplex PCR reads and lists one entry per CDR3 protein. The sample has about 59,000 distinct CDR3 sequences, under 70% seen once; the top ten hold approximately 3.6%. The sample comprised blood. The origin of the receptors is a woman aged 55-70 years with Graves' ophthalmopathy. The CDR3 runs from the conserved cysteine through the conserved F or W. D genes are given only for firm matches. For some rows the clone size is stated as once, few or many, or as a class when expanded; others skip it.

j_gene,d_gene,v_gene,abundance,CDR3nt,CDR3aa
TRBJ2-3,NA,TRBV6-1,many,TGTGCCAGCAGTGAGGCCACAGATACGCAGTATTTT,CASSEATDTQYF
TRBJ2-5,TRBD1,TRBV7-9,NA,TGTGCCAGCAGCCCGCAGACAGGGGGGGGAGAGACCCAGTACTTC,CASSPQTGGGETQYF
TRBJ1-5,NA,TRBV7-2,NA,TGTGCCAGCAGCCCCGGGACATATAGCAATCAGCCCCAGCATTTT,CASSPGTYSNQPQHF
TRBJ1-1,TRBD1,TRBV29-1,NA,TGCAGCGTTGGGACAGGGAGGGAAAATGAAGCTTTCTTT,CSVGTGRENEAFF
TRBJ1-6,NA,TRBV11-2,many,TGTGCCAGCAGCTTAGATCATACATCTCGAGCCCTCCACTTT,CASSLDHTSRALHF
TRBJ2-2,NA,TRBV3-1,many,TGTGCCAGCAGCCAAGTGACGTCGGGGTCGAACACCGGGGAGCTGTTTTTT,CASSQVTSGSNTGELFF
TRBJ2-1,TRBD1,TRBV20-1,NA,TGCAGTGCCCCCGGGACAGCGGATGAGCAGTTCTTC,CSAPGTADEQFF
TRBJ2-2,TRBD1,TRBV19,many,TGTGCCAGTAGAACAGGGGGCGGGAACACCGGGGAGCTGTTTTTT,CASRTGGGNTGELFF
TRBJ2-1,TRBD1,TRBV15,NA,TGTGCCGCCAGCAGCGCGGGACAGGGGGCGCTCAGTGAGCAGTTCTTC,CAASSAGQGALSEQFF
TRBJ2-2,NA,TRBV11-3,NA,TGTGCCGGCAGCCCGGTAGGCACCGGGGAGCTGTTTTTT,CAGSPVGTGELFF
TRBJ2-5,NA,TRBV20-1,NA,TGCAGTGGAAACGCGGGAGAGACCCAGTACTTC,CSGNAGETQYF
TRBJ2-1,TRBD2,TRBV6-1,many,TGTGCCACCCGCTTAGCGGGTGCTTATAGGAATGAGCAGTTCTTC,CATRLAGAYRNEQFF
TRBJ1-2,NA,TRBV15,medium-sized,TGTGCCACCACCCCGACCACGACAGATTTTAACTATGGCTACACCTTC,CATTPTTTDFNYGYTF
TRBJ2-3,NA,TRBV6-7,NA,TGTGCCAGCAGGGAGCTCGGGAGAGATACGCAGTATTTT,CASRELGRDTQYF
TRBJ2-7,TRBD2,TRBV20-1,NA,TGCAGTGCTAAATCGGGACTAGCGGGGACCGGGCAGTACTTC,CSAKSGLAGTGQYF
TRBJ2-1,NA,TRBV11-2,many,TGTGCCAGCAGCTTGACAGAAAATGAGCAGTTCTTC,CASSLTENEQFF
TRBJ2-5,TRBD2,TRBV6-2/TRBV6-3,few,TGTGCCAGCAGTTACCTGACTAGCGGGGGGGCAGTAGAGACCCAGTACTTC,CASSYLTSGGAVETQYF
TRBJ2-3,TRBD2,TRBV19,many,TGTGCCAGTAGTATAGTAACCAGCGGGGTCGAAGATACGCAGTATTTT,CASSIVTSGVEDTQYF
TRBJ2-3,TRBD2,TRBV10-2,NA,TGCGCCAGCAGGACTAGCGGGGGGGGTTTGGGCGCAGATACGCAGTATTTT,CASRTSGGGLGADTQYF
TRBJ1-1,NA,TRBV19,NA,TGTGCCAGTAGTATTTTTAGCGGGGGTCGCTCTGAAGCTTTCTTT,CASSIFSGGRSEAFF
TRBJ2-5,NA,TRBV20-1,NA,TGCAGTGCCGCACTAACAGGGGCGGGGGAGACCCAGTACTTC,CSAALTGAGETQYF
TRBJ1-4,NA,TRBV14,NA,TGTGCCAGCAGTCGGGATCATCAGGCAAAACTGTTTTTT,CASSRDHQAKLFF
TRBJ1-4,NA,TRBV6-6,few,TGTGCCAGCAGTTATCTGGGGACTAATGAAAAACTGTTTTTT,CASSYLGTNEKLFF
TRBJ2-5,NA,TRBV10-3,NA,TGTGCCATCAGTCCCGGGCAGGGCTGGGAGACCCAGTACTTC,CAISPGQGWETQYF
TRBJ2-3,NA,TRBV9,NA,TGTGCCAGCAGCGTAGTTGCCGACCCTATAGTCCCAGATACGCAGTATTTT,CASSVVADPIVPDTQYF
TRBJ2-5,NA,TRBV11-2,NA,TGTGCCAGCAGCCTCCCTAGTGGAGCCTACAATGAGACCCAGTACTTC,CASSLPSGAYNETQYF
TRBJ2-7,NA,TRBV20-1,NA,TGCAGTGCCAGCAGAGAGGTCGGAGCCTACGAGCAGTACTTC,CSASREVGAYEQYF
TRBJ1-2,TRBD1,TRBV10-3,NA,TGTGCCATCACCGCGACAGGGACGGGGGGCTACACCTTC,CAITATGTGGYTF
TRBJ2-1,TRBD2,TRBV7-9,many,TGTGCCAGCAGCTTAGGGCTAGCGGGAGATGAGCAGTTCTTC,CASSLGLAGDEQFF
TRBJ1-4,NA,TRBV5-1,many,TGCGCCAGCAGCTTCTCAGGGGATAAAAAACTGTTTTTT,CASSFSGDKKLFF
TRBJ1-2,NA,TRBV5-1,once,TGCGCCAGCAGCTTGGAGGCAGGGGTTAACTATGGCTACACCTTC,CASSLEAGVNYGYTF
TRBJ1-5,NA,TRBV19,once,TGTGCTAGATCACGGGCAGGAATGGAGATACGTAGCAATCAGCCCCAGCATTTT,CARSRAGMEIRSNQPQHF
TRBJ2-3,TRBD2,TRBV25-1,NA,TGTGCCAGCAAGACTAGCGGAAGCACAGATACGCAGTATTTT,CASKTSGSTDTQYF
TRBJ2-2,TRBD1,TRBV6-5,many,TGTGCCAGCAGAGCCAGGGGGCGAACCGGGGAGCTGTTTTTT,CASRARGRTGELFF
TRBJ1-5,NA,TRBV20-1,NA,TGCAGTGCTAGAGATTCCAGGGAGACCCAGCATTTT,CSARDSRETQHF
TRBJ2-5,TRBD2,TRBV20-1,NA,TGCAGTGCCTGGGGTAGCGGGGGGCGGGAGACCCAGTACTTC,CSAWGSGGRETQYF
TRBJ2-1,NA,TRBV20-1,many,TGCAGTGCCGCCCCAGGGATAAACAATGAGCAGTTCTTC,CSAAPGINNEQFF
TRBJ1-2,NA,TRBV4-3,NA,TGCGCCAGCAGCCAAGTTTACGGGAGCTCTAACTATGGCTACACCTTC,CASSQVYGSSNYGYTF
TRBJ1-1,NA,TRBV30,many,TGTGCCTGGAGTGTACGACAGACCGGCTCAGCTTTCTTT,CAWSVRQTGSAFF
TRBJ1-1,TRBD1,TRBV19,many,TGTGCCAGTAGTACCCGGGACAGCCTTCCTGAAGCTTTCTTT,CASSTRDSLPEAFF
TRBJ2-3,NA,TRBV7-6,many,TGTGCCAGCAGCTTCGCCGGGGGTGGCACAGATACGCAGTATTTT,CASSFAGGGTDTQYF